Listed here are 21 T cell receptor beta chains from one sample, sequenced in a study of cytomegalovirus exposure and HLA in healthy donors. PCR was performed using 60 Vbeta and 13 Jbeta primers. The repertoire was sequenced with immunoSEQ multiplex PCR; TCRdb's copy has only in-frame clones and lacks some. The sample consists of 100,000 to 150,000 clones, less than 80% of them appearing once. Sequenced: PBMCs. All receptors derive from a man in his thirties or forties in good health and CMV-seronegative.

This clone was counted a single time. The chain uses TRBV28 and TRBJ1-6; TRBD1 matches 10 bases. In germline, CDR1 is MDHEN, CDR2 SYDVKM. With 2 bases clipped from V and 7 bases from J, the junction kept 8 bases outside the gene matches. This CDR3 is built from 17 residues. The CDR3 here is CASSLEIGTGVNSPLHF. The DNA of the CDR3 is TGTGCCAGCAGTTTAGAGATCGGGACAGGGGTAAATTCACCCCTCCACTTT.

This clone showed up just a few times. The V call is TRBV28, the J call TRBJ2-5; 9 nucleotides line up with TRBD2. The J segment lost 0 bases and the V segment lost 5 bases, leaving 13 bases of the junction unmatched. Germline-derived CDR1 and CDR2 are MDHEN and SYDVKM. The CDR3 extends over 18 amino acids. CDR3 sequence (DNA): TGTGCCAGCAGTCCCCCGCTAGCGGGACGACCTTACCAAGAGACCCAGTACTTC. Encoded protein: CASSPPLAGRPYQETQYF.

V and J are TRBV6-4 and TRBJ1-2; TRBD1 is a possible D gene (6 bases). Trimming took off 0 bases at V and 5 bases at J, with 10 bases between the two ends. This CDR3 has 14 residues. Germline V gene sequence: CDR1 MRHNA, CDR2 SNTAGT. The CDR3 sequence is CASSDSRGTYGYTF. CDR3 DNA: TGTGCCAGCAGTGACTCAAGGGGGACGTATGGCTACACCTTC.

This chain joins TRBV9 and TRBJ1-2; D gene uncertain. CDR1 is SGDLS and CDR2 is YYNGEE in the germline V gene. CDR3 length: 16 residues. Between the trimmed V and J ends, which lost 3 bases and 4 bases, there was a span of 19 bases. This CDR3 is CASSASAALRAYGYTF. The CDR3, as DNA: TGTGCCAGCAGCGCATCCGCGGCCTTAAGAGCCTATGGCTACACCTTC.

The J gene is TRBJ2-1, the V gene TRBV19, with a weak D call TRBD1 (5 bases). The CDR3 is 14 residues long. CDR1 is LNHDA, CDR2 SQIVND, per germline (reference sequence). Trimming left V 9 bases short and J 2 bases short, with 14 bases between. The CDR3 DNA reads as TGTGCCAGAGAATGGGGCAGAACCTACAATGAGCAGTTCTTC. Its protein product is CAREWGRTYNEQFF.

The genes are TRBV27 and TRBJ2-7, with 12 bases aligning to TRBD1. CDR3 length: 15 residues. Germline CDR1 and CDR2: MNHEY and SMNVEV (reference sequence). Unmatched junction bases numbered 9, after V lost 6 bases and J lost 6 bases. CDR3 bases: TGTGCCAGCAGGGGCCGGGGACAGGGGGCGATCGAGCAGTACTTC. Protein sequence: CASRGRGQGAIEQYF.

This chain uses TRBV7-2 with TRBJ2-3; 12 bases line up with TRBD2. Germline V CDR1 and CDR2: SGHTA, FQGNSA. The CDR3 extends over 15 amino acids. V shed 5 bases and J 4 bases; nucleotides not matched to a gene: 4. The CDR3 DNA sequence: TGTGCCAGCAGCCCCAGACTAGCGGGGGCAGATACGCAGTATTTT. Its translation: CASSPRLAGADTQYF.

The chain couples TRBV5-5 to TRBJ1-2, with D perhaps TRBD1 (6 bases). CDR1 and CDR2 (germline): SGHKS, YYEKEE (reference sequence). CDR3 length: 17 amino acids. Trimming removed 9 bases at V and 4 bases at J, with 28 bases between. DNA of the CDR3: TGTGCCACCAGAACAGGGTCCACCCCACGGCCCTTCTATGGCTACACCTTC. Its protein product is CATRTGSTPRPFYGYTF.

The CDR3 loop reads CASSLATGLRNQPQHF. CDR3 coding DNA: TGTGCCAGCAGCTTGGCCACCGGGTTACGCAATCAGCCCCAGCATTTT. This chain uses TRBV5-6 with TRBJ1-5, with no clear D. The CDR3 extends over 16 amino acids. Per germline, CDR1 SGHDT and CDR2 YYEEEE. V was pared by 0 bases and J by 2 bases, with 12 bases between.

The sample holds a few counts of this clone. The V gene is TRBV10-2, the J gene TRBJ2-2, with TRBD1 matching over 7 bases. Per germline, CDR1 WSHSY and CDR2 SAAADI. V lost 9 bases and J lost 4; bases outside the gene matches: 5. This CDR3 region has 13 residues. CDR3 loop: CASDRAGTGELFF. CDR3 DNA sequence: TGCGCCAGTGACAGGGCTGGCACCGGGGAGCTGTTTTTT.

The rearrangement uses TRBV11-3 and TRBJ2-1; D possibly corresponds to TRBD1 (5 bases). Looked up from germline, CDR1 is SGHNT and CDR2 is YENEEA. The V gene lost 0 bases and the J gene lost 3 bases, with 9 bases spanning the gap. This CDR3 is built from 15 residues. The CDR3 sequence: CASSLDYQGYNEQFF. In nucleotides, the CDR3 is TGTGCCAGCAGCTTAGATTACCAGGGCTACAATGAGCAGTTCTTC.

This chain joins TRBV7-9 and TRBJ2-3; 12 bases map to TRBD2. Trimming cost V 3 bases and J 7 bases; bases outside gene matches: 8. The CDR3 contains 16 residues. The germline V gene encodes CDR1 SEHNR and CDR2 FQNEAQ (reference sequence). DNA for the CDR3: TGTGCCAGCAGCTTCCGACTAGCGGGGGCAGAGTATACGCAGTATTTT. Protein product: CASSFRLAGAEYTQYF. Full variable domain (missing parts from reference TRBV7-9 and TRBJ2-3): DTGVSQNPRHKITKRGQNVTFRCDPISEHNRLYWYRQTLGQGPEFLTYFQNEAQLEKSRLLSDRFSAERPKGSFSTLEIQRTEQGDSAMYLCASSFRLAGAEYTQYFGPGTRLTVL.

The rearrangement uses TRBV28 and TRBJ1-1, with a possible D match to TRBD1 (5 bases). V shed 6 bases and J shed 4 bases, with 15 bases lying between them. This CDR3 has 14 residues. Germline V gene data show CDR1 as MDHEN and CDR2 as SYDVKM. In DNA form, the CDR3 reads TGTGCCAGCAGGCTCGATCAGGGATCCACTGAAGCTTTCTTT. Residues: CASRLDQGSTEAFF.

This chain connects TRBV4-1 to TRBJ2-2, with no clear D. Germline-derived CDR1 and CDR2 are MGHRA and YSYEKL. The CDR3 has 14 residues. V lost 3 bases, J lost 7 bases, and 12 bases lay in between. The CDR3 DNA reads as TGCGCCAGCAGCCACTTCTGGCCTGTCGGGGAGCTGTTTTTT. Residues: CASSHFWPVGELFF.

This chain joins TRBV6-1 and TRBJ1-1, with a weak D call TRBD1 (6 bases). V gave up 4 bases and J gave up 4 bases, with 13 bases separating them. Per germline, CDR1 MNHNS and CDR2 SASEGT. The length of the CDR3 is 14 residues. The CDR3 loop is CASSGRGQSTEAFF. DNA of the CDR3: TGTGCCAGCAGTGGGCGGGGGCAATCCACTGAAGCTTTCTTT.

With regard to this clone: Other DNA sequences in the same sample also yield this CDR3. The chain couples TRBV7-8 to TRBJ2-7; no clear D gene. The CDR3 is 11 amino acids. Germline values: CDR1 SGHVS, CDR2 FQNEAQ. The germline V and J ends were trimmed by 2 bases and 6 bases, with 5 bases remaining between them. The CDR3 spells CASSLRGEQYF. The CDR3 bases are TGTGCCAGCAGCTTACGAGGCGAGCAGTACTTC.

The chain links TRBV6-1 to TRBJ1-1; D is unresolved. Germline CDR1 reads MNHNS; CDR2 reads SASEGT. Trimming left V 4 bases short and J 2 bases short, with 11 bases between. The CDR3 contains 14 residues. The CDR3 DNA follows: TGTGCCAGCAGTGCTCGACAACCTAACACTGAAGCTTTCTTT. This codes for CASSARQPNTEAFF.

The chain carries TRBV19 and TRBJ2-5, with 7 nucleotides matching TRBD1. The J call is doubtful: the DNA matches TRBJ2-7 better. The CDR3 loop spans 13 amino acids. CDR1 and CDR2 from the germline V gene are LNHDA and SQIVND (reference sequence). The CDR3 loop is CASSITRGNEQYF. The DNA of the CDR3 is TGTGCCAGTAGTATTACCAGGGGGAACGAGCAGTACTTC.

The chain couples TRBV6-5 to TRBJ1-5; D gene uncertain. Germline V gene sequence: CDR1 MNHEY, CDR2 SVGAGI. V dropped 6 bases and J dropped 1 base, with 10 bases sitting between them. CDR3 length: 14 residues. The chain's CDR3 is CASRPGFSNQPQHF. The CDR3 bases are TGTGCCAGCAGGCCGGGATTCAGCAATCAGCCCCAGCATTTT.

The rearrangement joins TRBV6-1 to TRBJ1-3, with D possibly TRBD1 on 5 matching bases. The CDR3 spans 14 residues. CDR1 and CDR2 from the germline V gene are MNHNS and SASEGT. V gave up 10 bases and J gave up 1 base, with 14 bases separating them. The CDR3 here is CATQDSLSGNTIYF. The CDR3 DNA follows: TGTGCCACCCAAGACAGTTTATCTGGAAACACCATATATTTT.

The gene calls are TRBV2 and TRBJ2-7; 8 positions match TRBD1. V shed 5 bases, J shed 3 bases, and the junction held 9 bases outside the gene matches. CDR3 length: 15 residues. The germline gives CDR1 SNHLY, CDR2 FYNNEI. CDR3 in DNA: TGTGCCAGCAGTAAAGACAGGGGAATTGTCTACGAGCAGTACTTC. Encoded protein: CASSKDRGIVYEQYF.